The text below deals with one T cell receptor (beta chain). The antigen is unknown. This sample's time point: persistent/refractory GD, antithyroid drugs over 5 years with positive TRAb. RNA from PBMCs was the source of the TCR library. By American Thyroid Association guidelines, Graves' disease was diagnosed in the cohort. This entry belongs to a study of regulatory T cells in long-lasting Graves disease. Overall study results and limits: Study was limited to peripheral blood, excluding thyroid tissue. Comparison showed that persistent patients shared more public clonotypes (about 2,600) than new patients (approximately 1,000).

The germline CDR1 and CDR2 sequences are LNHDA and SQIVND (reference sequence). CDR3 size: 19 residues. Trimming removed 8 bases from V and 0 bases from J, with 26 bases in between. Arm-PCR of CDR3 regions and iRepertoire HTBI primers were used to build TCR beta libraries. TCRdb itself ran the multiplex PCR reads through MiXCR, one entry per CDR3 protein. There are about 400,000 distinct CDR3 sequences in the sample; more than 20% occur only once, and less than 25% lies in the top ten. The rearrangement uses TRBV19 and TRBJ1-5; possibly TRBD1 for D (6 bases). This clonotype was sampled from a female donor with Graves disease. The starting material was peripheral blood mononuclear cells (PBMCs), obtained when the disease was refractory, from a patient treated with antithyroid drugs. This chain's CDR3 is CASGTARGRGRGSNQPQHF. The DNA for the CDR3 is TGTGCCAGTGGTACCGCCAGGGGCAGGGGTAGGGGTAGCAATCAGCCCCAGCATTTT.